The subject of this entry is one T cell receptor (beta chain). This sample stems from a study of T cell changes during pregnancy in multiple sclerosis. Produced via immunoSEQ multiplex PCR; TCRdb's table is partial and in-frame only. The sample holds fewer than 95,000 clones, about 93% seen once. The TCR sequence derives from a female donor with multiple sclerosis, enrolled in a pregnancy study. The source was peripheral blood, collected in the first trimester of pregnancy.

CDR3 DNA sequence: TGTGCCAGCAGAATGACAGGGGAGGACACTGAAGCTTTCTTT. It encodes CASRMTGEDTEAFF. The J gene is TRBJ1-1, the V gene TRBV27; TRBD1 matches at 8 bases. The CDR3 totals 14 residues. Germline-derived CDR1 and CDR2 are MNHEY and SMNVEV (reference sequence). V shed 6 bases, J shed 3 bases, and the junction held 6 bases outside the gene matches.